This TCR beta chain was captured in a study of blood T cell repertoires in COVID-19. Study context: Spain, Italy and the United States supplied samples that represented acute and convalescent COVID-19. Sample material is recorded as cDNA or gDNA derived from T cells, B-cell-depleted T cells, or PBMCs.

The authors' processing: Reference gene primer amplification in the assay estimated nucleated cell counts. Using immunoSEQ multiplex PCR, the repertoire was profiled, and TCRdb retains in-frame clones only, with some absent. V and J calls plus clone size are reproduced from that table; the DNA served to infer D and trimming. The sample shows under 200,000 clones, roughly 86% of them seen only once. This receptor was taken from a man younger than 35 with acute or convalescent COVID-19. What was sequenced was peripheral blood.

The CDR3 DNA reads as TGCGCCAGCAGCCGATTGACAGGATCCTACGAGCAGTACTTC. It yields the protein CASSRLTGSYEQYF. The chain has TRBV5-1 and TRBJ2-7; D perhaps matches TRBD1 (6 bases). CDR1 and CDR2 from the germline V gene are SGHRS and YFSETQ. Trimming stripped 4 bases from V and 1 base from J, with 12 bases between. The length of the CDR3 is 14 residues.